This T cell receptor (beta chain) was captured in a study of T-cell reconstitution after alpha-beta-depleted transplantation in children. Points from the study as a whole: Among T cells one year after transplant, newly produced cells accounted for most counts and diversity. Roughly two months post-transplant, alpha-beta T cells reportedly originated from several hundred graft clones that had expanded. Surviving recipient T cells and thymic progenitors underlay high day-60 TCRbeta diversity in some patients.

This clonotype was counted many times. Its antigen is not identified. Preparation of the TCRbeta library was carried out with unique molecular identifiers. TCRdb ran MiXCR on the PCR reads and lists one entry per CDR3 protein. Here the sample spans 190,000 or so distinct CDR3 sequences, about 6% being singletons. This sample comprised PBMCs, obtained before TCRalphabeta/CD19-depleted stem cell transplant. This TCR derives from a girl under three years old with combined immunodeficiency, due to receive a stem cell transplant.

The CDR3 nucleotides read TGTGCCAGCAGTCCGACAGGTTCTGAAGCTTTCTTT. This sequence encodes CASSPTGSEAFF. The chain carries TRBV12-3 or TRBV12-4 and TRBJ1-1; TRBD1 is a possible D gene (6 bases). The CDR3 sequence is 12 residues long. V lost 5 bases to trimming and J lost 6 bases, with 10 bases between them.